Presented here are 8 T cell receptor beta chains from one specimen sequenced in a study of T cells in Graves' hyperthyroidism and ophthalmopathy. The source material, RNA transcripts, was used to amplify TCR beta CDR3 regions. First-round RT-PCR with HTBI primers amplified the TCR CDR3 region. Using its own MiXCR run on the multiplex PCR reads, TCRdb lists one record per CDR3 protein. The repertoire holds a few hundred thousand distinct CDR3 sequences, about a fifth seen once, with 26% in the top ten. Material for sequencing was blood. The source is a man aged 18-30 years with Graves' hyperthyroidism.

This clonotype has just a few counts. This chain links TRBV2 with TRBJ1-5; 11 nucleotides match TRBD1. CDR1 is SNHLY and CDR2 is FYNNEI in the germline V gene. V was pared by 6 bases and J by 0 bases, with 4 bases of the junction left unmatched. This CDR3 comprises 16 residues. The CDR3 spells CASRGDRGYSNQPQHF. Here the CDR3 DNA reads TGTGCCAGCAGGGGGGACAGGGGGTATAGCAATCAGCCCCAGCATTTT.

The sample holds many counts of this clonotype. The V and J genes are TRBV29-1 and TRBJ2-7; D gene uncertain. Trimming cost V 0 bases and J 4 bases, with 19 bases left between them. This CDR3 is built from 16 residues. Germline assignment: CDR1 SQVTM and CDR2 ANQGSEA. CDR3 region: CSVEDRAAWSGYEQYF. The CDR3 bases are TGCAGCGTTGAAGATCGGGCAGCGTGGAGTGGGTACGAGCAGTACTTC.

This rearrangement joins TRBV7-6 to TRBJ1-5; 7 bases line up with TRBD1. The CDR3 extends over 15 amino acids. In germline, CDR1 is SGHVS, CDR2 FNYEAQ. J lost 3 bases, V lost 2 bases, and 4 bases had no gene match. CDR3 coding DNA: TGTGCCAGCAGCTTATGGGACAGACCCAATCAGCCCCAGCATTTT. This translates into CASSLWDRPNQPQHF.

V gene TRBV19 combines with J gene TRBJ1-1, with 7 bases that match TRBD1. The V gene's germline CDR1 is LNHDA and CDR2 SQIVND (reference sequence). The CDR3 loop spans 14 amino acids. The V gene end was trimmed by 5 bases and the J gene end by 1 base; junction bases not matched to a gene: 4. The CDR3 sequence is CASSFWTGNTEAFF. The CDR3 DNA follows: TGTGCCAGTAGTTTTTGGACAGGGAACACTGAAGCTTTCTTT.

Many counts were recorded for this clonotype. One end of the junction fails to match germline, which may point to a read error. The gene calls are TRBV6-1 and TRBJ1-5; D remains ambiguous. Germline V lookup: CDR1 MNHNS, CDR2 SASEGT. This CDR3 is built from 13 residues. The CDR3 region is CASGDTPEGPQHF. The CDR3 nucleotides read TGTGCCAGCGGTGACACGCCCGAAGGACCCCAGCATTTT.

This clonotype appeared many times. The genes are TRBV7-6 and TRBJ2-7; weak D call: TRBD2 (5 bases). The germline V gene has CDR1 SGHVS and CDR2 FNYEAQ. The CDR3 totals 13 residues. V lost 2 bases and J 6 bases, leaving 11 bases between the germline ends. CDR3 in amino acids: CASSLSRSGEQYF. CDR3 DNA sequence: TGTGCCAGCAGCTTATCCCGGAGCGGCGAGCAGTACTTC.

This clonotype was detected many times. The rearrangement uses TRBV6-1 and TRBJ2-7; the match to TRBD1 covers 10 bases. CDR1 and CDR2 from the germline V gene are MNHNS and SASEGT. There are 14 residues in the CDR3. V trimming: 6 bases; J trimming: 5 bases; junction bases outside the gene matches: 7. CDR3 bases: TGTGCCAGCAGCCGGGACAGGGGTCGGAACGAGCAGTACTTC. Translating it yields CASSRDRGRNEQYF.

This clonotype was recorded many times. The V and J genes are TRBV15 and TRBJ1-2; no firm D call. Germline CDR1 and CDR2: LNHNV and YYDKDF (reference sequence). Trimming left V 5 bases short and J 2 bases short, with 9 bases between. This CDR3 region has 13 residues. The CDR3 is CATSGPQNYGYTF. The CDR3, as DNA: TGTGCCACCAGCGGCCCTCAAAACTATGGCTACACCTTC.